One T cell receptor beta chain is described in this entry. The sample is drawn from a study of tumor-infiltrating lymphocytes in primary liver carcinoma. Study overall: The patients, men and women alike, were aged 30 to 69 years. Tumor stage was T1-T3 N0M0, and tumor size was about 4 to 10 cm across.

CDR1 and CDR2 from the germline V gene are MNHEY and SVGEGT. The CDR3 extends over 14 amino acids. The trim removed 2 bases at V and 16 bases at J, leaving 9 bases unmatched. Bulk tissue was left unsorted, and RNA and DNA were co-extracted from roughly 20-30 mg of it. TCR beta cDNA was reverse-transcribed from approximately 0.45 ug of total RNA. The reaction used a constant-region primer and ProtoScript II reverse transcriptase. Slightly modified ARM-PCR served as the procedure for the TCR beta libraries. These libraries came from three rounds of nested multiplex PCR. Rounds one and two of PCR, each of around 11 cycles, were primed with TRBV1-TRBV30 forward primers and a C-beta reverse primer. TCRdb reanalysed the multiplex PCR reads using MiXCR and keeps one entry per CDR3 protein. The sample shows 35,000 to 40,000 distinct CDR3 sequences, 75% of them seen only once.

The source of this sequence is a man aged 35 to 55 with primary liver carcinoma and hepatitis B virus infection. This chain joins TRBV6-2 or TRBV6-3 and TRBJ2-1, with 12 bases that match TRBD2. The sequencing sample was made of tumor-adjacent normal liver tissue. The CDR3 sequence: CASSYRTSGEEYFF. Written as DNA, the CDR3 is TGTGCCAGCAGTTACCGGACTAGCGGGGAGGAGTACTTCTTC.